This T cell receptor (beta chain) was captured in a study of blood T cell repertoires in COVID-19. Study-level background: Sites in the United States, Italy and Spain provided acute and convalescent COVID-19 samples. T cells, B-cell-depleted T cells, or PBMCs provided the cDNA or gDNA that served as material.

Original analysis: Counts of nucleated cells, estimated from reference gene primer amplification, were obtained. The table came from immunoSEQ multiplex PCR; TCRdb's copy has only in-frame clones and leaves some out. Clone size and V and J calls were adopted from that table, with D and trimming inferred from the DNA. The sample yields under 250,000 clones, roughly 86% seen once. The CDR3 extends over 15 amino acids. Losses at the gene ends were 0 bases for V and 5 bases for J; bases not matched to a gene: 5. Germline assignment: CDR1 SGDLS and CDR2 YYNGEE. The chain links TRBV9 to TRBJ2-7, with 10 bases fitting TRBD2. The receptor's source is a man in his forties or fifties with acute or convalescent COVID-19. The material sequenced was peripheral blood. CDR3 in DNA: TGTGCCAGCAGCGTAGGCCCCCTAGCGGGGGACGAGCAGTACTTC. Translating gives CASSVGPLAGDEQYF.